Sequencing of this T cell receptor (beta chain) was carried out in a study of tumor-infiltrating lymphocytes in oesophageal squamous cell carcinoma. The CDR3 length is 14 residues. Trimming took 1 base from V and 8 from J, leaving 14 bases between them. CDR1 and CDR2 from the germline V gene are SEHNR and FQNEAQ (reference sequence). Via MiXCR, TCRdb re-called the PCR reads, giving one row per CDR3 protein. The sample records about 12,000 distinct CDR3 sequences, approximately 50% being singletons. The chain uses TRBV7-9 and TRBJ1-2, with D maybe TRBD1 (6 bases). This TCR came from a female donor with esophageal squamous cell carcinoma. Material for sequencing was esophageal tumor tissue. DNA of the CDR3: TGTGCCAGCAGCTTAGAGGGGGTGGGGGTCGGCTACACCTTC. Its protein is CASSLEGVGVGYTF.